The clone carrying this T cell receptor beta chain has a count of ten or more. Primed by a sample-barcoded 5' primer and a J-beta primer mix, a second PCR proceeded for roughly 6 to 12 cycles. MiXCR was run by TCRdb on the 5' RACE reads, yielding one entry per CDR3 protein. The sample includes approximately 900,000 distinct CDR3 sequences, 25% to 30% of them seen just once. This sample was included in a study of blood T cells in healthy people across ages. Another study also made use of these data, one on T cells of mothers and their children.

The clonotype originates from a woman aged 35 to 49 in good health. Sequences were obtained from blood.

The DNA for the CDR3 is TGTGCCAGCAGTGTTTTGGGCGGCAATGAGCAGTTCTTC. Its protein product is CASSVLGGNEQFF. This chain links TRBV2 with TRBJ2-1; D gene uncertain. Germline V gene lookup returns CDR1 SNHLY and CDR2 FYNNEI. Trimming removed 4 bases from V and 6 bases from J, with 10 bases in between. The CDR3 has 13 amino acids.